Below, 2 T cell receptor beta chains from the same sample are listed, as sequenced in a study of T-cell reconstitution after alpha-beta-depleted transplantation in children. The TCRbeta library was prepared with unique molecular identifiers. A single record per CDR3 protein comes from TCRdb applying MiXCR to the PCR reads. Here the sample spans approximately 980,000 distinct CDR3 sequences, roughly 31% being singletons. The input for sequencing was PBMCs, mostly from graft donor cells, taken 360 days after TCRalphabeta/CD19-depleted stem cell transplant. The receptors were gathered from a boy in the first two years of life who had a stem cell transplant for SCID, so the T cells may come from the graft donor.

The CDR3 reads CATSRAVGGNEQFF. The DNA for the CDR3 is TGTGCCACCAGCAGGGCCGTCGGAGGCAATGAGCAGTTCTTC. The V and J genes are TRBV15 and TRBJ2-1; a weak D match, TRBD2 (5 bases). V lost 3 bases, J lost 6 bases, and 12 bases lay in between. Germline loops: CDR1 LNHNV, CDR2 YYDKDF (reference sequence). CDR3 length: 14 residues.

This clonotype has just a few counts. V usage is TRBV12-3 or TRBV12-4 and J usage is TRBJ1-6; D unresolved. The CDR3 is made up of 13 amino acids. The germline V and J ends were trimmed by 6 bases and 6 bases, with 9 bases remaining between them. CDR3 nucleotide sequence: TGTGCCAGCAGGGACCTGGGTAATTCACCCCTCCACTTT. Translating it yields CASRDLGNSPLHF.